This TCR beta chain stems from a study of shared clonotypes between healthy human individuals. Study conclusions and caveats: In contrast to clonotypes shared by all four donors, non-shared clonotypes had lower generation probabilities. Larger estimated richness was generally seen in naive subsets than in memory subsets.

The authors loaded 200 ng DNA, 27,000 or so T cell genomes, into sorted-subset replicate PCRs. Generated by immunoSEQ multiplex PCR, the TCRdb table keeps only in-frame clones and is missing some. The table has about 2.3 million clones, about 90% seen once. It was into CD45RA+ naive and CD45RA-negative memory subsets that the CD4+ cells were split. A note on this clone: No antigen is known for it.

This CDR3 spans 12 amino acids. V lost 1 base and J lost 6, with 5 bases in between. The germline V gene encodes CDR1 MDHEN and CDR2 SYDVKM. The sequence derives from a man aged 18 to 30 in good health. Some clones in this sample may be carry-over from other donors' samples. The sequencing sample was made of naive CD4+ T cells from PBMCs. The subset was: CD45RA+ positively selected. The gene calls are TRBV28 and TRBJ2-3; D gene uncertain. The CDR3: CASSLLWDTQYF. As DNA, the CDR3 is TGTGCCAGCAGTTTATTATGGGATACGCAGTATTTT.